This T cell receptor (beta chain) was identified during a study of blood T cells in healthy people across ages. General study points: Unknown donor CMV status possibly confounded expanded clonotype changes.

About this clonotype: Its antigen is not identified.

This CDR3 is built from 17 residues. V trimming: 0 bases; J trimming: 5 bases; junction bases outside the gene matches: 8. The germline V gene has CDR1 LGHNA and CDR2 YSLEER. A second PCR, run for about 7 to 11 cycles, used a sample-barcoded 5' primer plus a J-beta primer mix. Each cDNA molecule, via a template-switch adaptor with 12 random nucleotides, was tagged. MiXCR was run by TCRdb on the 5' RACE reads, yielding one entry per CDR3 protein. This sample carries some 710,000 distinct CDR3 sequences, about half of them seen once, and the ten largest clones take 15% to 20%. The rearrangement links TRBV4-3 to TRBJ1-2; 11 bases match TRBD1. Sequencing used blood. This TCR was recovered from a man older than 75 in good health. CDR3 sequence (DNA): TGCGCCAGCAGCCAAGAAGTGGGACAGGGGGTGACTTATGGCTACACCTTC. Its translation is CASSQEVGQGVTYGYTF.